These 23 T cell receptor beta chains were all obtained from the same sample, sequenced in a study of blood T cell repertoires in COVID-19. The data were produced by immunoSEQ multiplex PCR, yet TCRdb's version contains in-frame clones alone and is incomplete. This table holds about 59,000 clones, approximately 92% found once. Source material: peripheral blood. These receptors all stem from an elderly man with acute or convalescent COVID-19.

The chain joins TRBV2 to TRBJ1-2; 11 bases map to TRBD1. After removal of 9 bases from V and 4 bases from J, the junction contained 7 bases not matched to a gene. Germline-derived CDR1 and CDR2 are SNHLY and FYNNEI. The CDR3 sequence is 14 residues long. CDR3 sequence: CARQGQGAIYGYTF. As DNA, the CDR3 is TGTGCCAGACAAGGACAGGGGGCTATCTATGGCTACACCTTC.

The chain links TRBV6-5 to TRBJ2-1, with TRBD2 matching over 7 bases. CDR3 size: 15 residues. The trim removed 6 bases at V and 3 bases at J, leaving 8 bases unmatched. CDR1 is MNHEY and CDR2 is SVGAGI in the germline V gene. The CDR3 DNA reads as TGTGCCAGCAGGGATGCCGGGGGGTTCTACAATGAGCAGTTCTTC. It is translated as CASRDAGGFYNEQFF.

The J gene is TRBJ1-4, the V gene TRBV27; TRBD1 matches 7 bases. The junction had 9 bases not matched to a gene; V was cut back by 6 bases and J by 8 bases. This CDR3 comprises 14 residues. CDR1 is MNHEY, CDR2 SMNVEV, per germline (reference sequence). Here the CDR3 reads CASRRQGSGEKLFF. The DNA of the CDR3 is TGTGCCAGCAGAAGACAGGGTTCTGGGGAAAAACTGTTTTTT.

J is TRBJ2-1 and V is TRBV12-3 or TRBV12-4; TRBD2 aligns across 8 bases. The CDR3 covers 12 residues. With V trimmed by 7 bases and J by 13 bases, 9 bases remained unmatched. The CDR3 coding sequence is TGTGCCAGCACCACCGGGGGGGGGCCTCAGTTCTTC. It translates to CASTTGGGPQFF.

This chain uses TRBV28 with TRBJ1-5; the match to TRBD1 covers 8 bases. Trimming removed 7 bases from V and 4 bases from J; junction bases left unmatched: 6. This CDR3 is built from 14 residues. The germline gives CDR1 MDHEN, CDR2 SYDVKM. The CDR3 loop is CASTETGANQPQHF. CDR3 coding DNA: TGTGCCAGCACCGAGACAGGGGCAAATCAGCCCCAGCATTTT. Variable domain in full (rest from reference TRBV28 and TRBJ1-5): DVKVTQSSRYLVKRTGEKVFLECVQDMDHENMFWYRQDPGLGLRLIYFSYDVKMKEKGDIPEGYSVSREKKERFSLILESASTNQTSMYLCASTETGANQPQHFGDGTRLSIL.

The chain employs TRBV5-1 and TRBJ1-1; possibly TRBD1 for D (5 bases). CDR3 length equals 16 residues. Germline V gives CDR1 SGHRS, CDR2 YFSETQ. The V gene lost 4 bases and the J gene lost 4 bases, with 20 bases spanning the gap. The CDR3 loop is CASSPDVRGGPTEAFF. The CDR3 DNA reads as TGCGCCAGCAGCCCGGATGTGAGGGGAGGCCCCACTGAAGCTTTCTTT. Full variable domain (remainder filled in from reference TRBV5-1 and TRBJ1-1): KAGVTQTPRYLIKTRGQQVTLSCSPISGHRSVSWYQQTPGQGLQFLFEYFSETQRNKGNFPGRFSGRQFSNSRSEMNVSTLELGDSALYLCASSPDVRGGPTEAFFGQGTRLTVV.

This chain joins TRBV6-5 and TRBJ2-5, with D possibly matching TRBD1 (6 bases). V shed 4 bases and J shed 5 bases, with 11 bases lying between them. The CDR3 is 13 amino acids. From germline, CDR1 is MNHEY and CDR2 SVGAGI. For the CDR3, the DNA is TGTGCCAGCAGTTTACACAGGGAGGAGACCCAGTACTTC. Protein sequence: CASSLHREETQYF.

The chain links TRBV7-3 to TRBJ1-2, with D maybe TRBD1 (6 bases). There are 13 residues in the CDR3. Trimming stripped 1 base from V and 3 bases from J, with 6 bases between. The V gene's germline CDR1 is SGHTA and CDR2 FQGTGA. The CDR3 sequence is CASSLNRDYGYTF. CDR3 DNA: TGTGCCAGCAGCTTAAACAGGGACTATGGCTACACCTTC.

The chain recombines TRBV5-1 with TRBJ1-5, with D perhaps matching TRBD1 (5 bases). The CDR3 contains 14 residues. Germline V gene sequence: CDR1 SGHRS, CDR2 YFSETQ. The ends were cut back, 4 bases at V and 5 bases at J, with 13 bases in the middle. The CDR3 spells CASSRDGGHQPQHF. CDR3 sequence (DNA): TGCGCCAGCAGCAGGGACGGAGGGCATCAGCCCCAGCATTTT.

The chain carries TRBV14 and TRBJ2-3, with TRBD2 identical over 8 bases. The CDR3 runs 14 residues. The trim removed 4 bases at V and 10 bases at J, leaving 10 bases unmatched. Germline V gene lookup returns CDR1 SGHDN and CDR2 FVKESK. The CDR3 DNA follows: TGTGCCAGCAGCCCGGGACTAGAGGCCGGGTCGCAGTATTTT. It yields the protein CASSPGLEAGSQYF.

This chain links TRBV12-3 or TRBV12-4 with TRBJ2-7; D unresolved. The V gene lost 1 base and the J gene lost 4 bases, with 5 bases spanning the gap. There are 12 residues in the CDR3. This CDR3 reads CASSLGSYEQYF. In DNA form, the CDR3 reads TGTGCCAGCAGTTTAGGGAGTTACGAGCAGTACTTC.

The chain links TRBV19 to TRBJ2-1, with a weak D call TRBD2 (5 bases). Deletions cut 5 bases from V and 1 base from J, with 12 bases between. Germline CDR1 LNHDA, CDR2 SQIVND (reference sequence). The CDR3 runs to 15 residues. CDR3 nucleotides: TGTGCCAGTAGTCCCAGGACTGATTCCTACAATGAGCAGTTCTTC. Protein product: CASSPRTDSYNEQFF.

The chain couples TRBV5-6 to TRBJ2-7; D may be TRBD1 (5 bases). Germline V gene data show CDR1 as SGHDT and CDR2 as YYEEEE. Trimming took off 3 bases at V and 0 bases at J, with 16 bases between the two ends. The CDR3 covers 16 residues. For the CDR3, the DNA is TGTGCCAGCAGCTCCTCGGACATGCCGAGCTCCTACGAGCAGTACTTC. Its protein is CASSSSDMPSSYEQYF.

The gene calls are TRBV19 and TRBJ2-7; D gene ambiguous. The germline CDR1 and CDR2 sequences are LNHDA and SQIVND (reference sequence). V was pared by 3 bases and J by 3 bases, with 9 bases between. The CDR3 loop spans 13 amino acids. The CDR3 sequence is CASSINPYYEQYF. CDR3 nucleotide sequence: TGTGCCAGTAGTATTAACCCCTACTACGAGCAGTACTTC.

This clone was seen once. The rearrangement uses TRBV27 and TRBJ1-4; D uncertain. The V gene lost 2 bases and the J gene lost 5 bases, with 12 bases spanning the gap. CDR1 and CDR2 (germline): MNHEY, SMNVEV (reference sequence). The CDR3 has 15 residues. CDR3 in DNA: TGTGCCAGCAGTTTAGTCGCCGACAAAAATGAAAAACTGTTTTTT. It translates to CASSLVADKNEKLFF.

Only one count was recorded for this clone. DNA for the CDR3: TGTGCCAGCAGTTTAACGCGGAATCAGCCCCAGCATTTT. Translation: CASSLTRNQPQHF. The chain combines TRBV12-3 or TRBV12-4 with TRBJ1-5; D remains unclear. V was clipped by 2 bases and J by 4 bases, with 6 bases between them. This CDR3 spans 13 amino acids.

V is TRBV9 and J is TRBJ2-5; the D gene is possibly TRBD2 (5 bases). With 2 bases removed from V and 4 bases from J, the gap between germline ends came to 9 bases. The CDR3 extends over 13 amino acids. Germline V lookup: CDR1 SGDLS, CDR2 YYNGEE. Here the CDR3 DNA reads TGTGCCAGCAGCGTCGGTCGGGGAGAGACCCAGTACTTC. As protein: CASSVGRGETQYF.

The rearrangement uses TRBV10-2 and TRBJ2-7; a weak D match, TRBD2 (5 bases). The CDR3 covers 20 residues. Between the trimmed V and J ends, which lost 7 bases and 0 bases, there was a span of 31 bases. The germline V gene has CDR1 WSHSY and CDR2 SAAADI. For the CDR3, the DNA is TGCGCCAGCACACTCCCTGGCGGAGAGGGTGGTCCCCCACCCTCCTACGAGCAGTACTTC. Its translation is CASTLPGGEGGPPPSYEQYF.

V is TRBV20-1 and J is TRBJ1-1, with no clear D. Germline CDR1 and CDR2: DFQATT and SNEGSKA (reference sequence). V gave up 3 bases and J gave up 6 bases, with 20 bases separating them. The length of the CDR3 is 15 residues. The CDR3 DNA sequence: TGCAGTGCTAGTCTCCACTCCGAGGGTAGGGCTGAAGCTTTCTTT. Protein sequence: CSASLHSEGRAEAFF.

The chain joins TRBV11-2 to TRBJ2-3; D uncertain. Between the trimmed V and J ends, which lost 0 bases and 2 bases, there was a span of 3 bases. The CDR3 runs 13 residues. Germline CDR1 reads SGHAT; CDR2 reads FQNNGV. The CDR3 DNA is TGTGCCAGCAGCTTAGATCTCACAGATACGCAGTATTTT. Its protein is CASSLDLTDTQYF.

This clone was found a few times. The chain combines TRBV5-1 with TRBJ2-7, with a tentative D call TRBD2 (6 bases). The CDR3 consists of 14 residues. Germline loops: CDR1 SGHRS, CDR2 YFSETQ. V was clipped by 4 bases and J by 3 bases, with 14 bases between them. Here the CDR3 reads CASSPRDAGYEQYF. DNA for the CDR3: TGCGCCAGCAGCCCGCGGGACGCCGGCTACGAGCAGTACTTC.

The rearrangement links TRBV3-1 (or the pseudogene TRBV3-2) to TRBJ1-4; 9 nucleotides match TRBD1. The germline V gene has CDR1 LGHDT and CDR2 YNNKEL (reference sequence). CDR3 length equals 16 residues. The V and J ends lost 5 bases and 2 bases, in that order; junction bases with no gene match: 6. CDR3 in amino acids: CASSYRGRSTNEKLFF. The CDR3 DNA reads as TGTGCCAGCAGCTACAGGGGGCGGTCGACTAATGAAAAACTGTTTTTT.

This clone appeared a few times. This chain uses TRBV18 with TRBJ1-2; D possibly corresponds to TRBD1 (6 bases). Trimming left V 2 bases short and J 6 bases short, with 16 bases between. Germline V gives CDR1 KGHSH, CDR2 LQKENI. The CDR3 is made up of 15 amino acids. The CDR3 nucleotides are TGTGCCAGCTCACCAACCACAGGGTACGTGGATGGCTACACCTTC. This codes for CASSPTTGYVDGYTF.